Following are 7 T cell receptor beta chains from one sample sequenced in a study of cytomegalovirus exposure and HLA in healthy donors. Clones were read by immunoSEQ multiplex PCR, and TCRdb kept only the in-frame ones, dropping some. In the table there are 150,000 to 200,000 clones, roughly 83% of which are singletons. Sequencing was done on a sample of PBMCs. The source of these receptors is a woman aged 18-29 years in good health and CMV-seronegative.

This rearrangement joins TRBV25-1 to TRBJ1-1; no definite D call. This CDR3 has 14 residues. V lost 5 bases and J lost 0, with 10 bases in between. Germline V gene sequence: CDR1 MGHDK, CDR2 SYGVNS. The CDR3 nucleotides are TGTGCCAGCAGTCTAATCGGTATGAACACTGAAGCTTTCTTT. The encoded protein is CASSLIGMNTEAFF.

The chain couples TRBV9 to TRBJ2-1; 14 nucleotides line up with TRBD2. The germline V gene has CDR1 SGDLS and CDR2 YYNGEE. CDR3 length: 16 amino acids. V lost 4 bases and J lost 7; bases outside the gene matches: 7. The CDR3 nucleotides are TGTGCCAGCAGCTCTGGGACTAGCGGGGGCGGGAATGAGCAGTTCTTC. This codes for CASSSGTSGGGNEQFF.

The chain is built from TRBV2 and TRBJ2-5, with a possible D match to TRBD1 (5 bases). Germline assignment: CDR1 SNHLY and CDR2 FYNNEI. With 2 bases removed from V and 7 bases from J, the gap between germline ends came to 20 bases. The CDR3 extends over 16 amino acids. The CDR3 loop is CASSEFSGHRRMTQYF. The CDR3 DNA reads TGTGCCAGCAGTGAATTTTCAGGGCACCGGCGAATGACCCAGTACTTC.

The genes are TRBV11-2 and TRBJ2-7, with 8 bases lining up with TRBD1. With V trimmed by 3 bases and J by 1 base, 2 bases remained unmatched. The CDR3 length is 14 residues. From germline, CDR1 is SGHAT and CDR2 FQNNGV. CDR3 nucleotides: TGTGCCAGCAGCTTGGGGACAGGTTCCTACGAGCAGTACTTC. It is translated as CASSLGTGSYEQYF.

The V gene is TRBV19, the J gene TRBJ2-5; tentative D call: TRBD2 (5 bases). V lost 5 bases and J lost 3, with 13 bases in between. This CDR3 contains 14 residues. Germline CDR1 and CDR2: LNHDA and SQIVND (reference sequence). CDR3 sequence reads: CASSEPGKEETQYF. Here the CDR3 DNA reads TGTGCCAGTAGTGAACCGGGAAAAGAAGAGACCCAGTACTTC.

J is TRBJ2-3 and V is TRBV5-1; 11 nucleotides line up with TRBD2. V was clipped by 5 bases and J by 4 bases; unmatched bases: 3. The CDR3 contains 14 residues. The V gene's germline CDR1 is SGHRS and CDR2 YFSETQ. CDR3 coding DNA: TGCGCCAGCAGGGCTAGCGGGGGGCCAGATACGCAGTATTTT. It codes for CASRASGGPDTQYF. The complete variable domain, with remaining parts taken from reference TRBV5-1 and TRBJ2-3, reads KAGVTQTPRYLIKTRGQQVTLSCSPISGHRSVSWYQQTPGQGLQFLFEYFSETQRNKGNFPGRFSGRQFSNSRSEMNVSTLELGDSALYLCASRASGGPDTQYFGPGTRLTVL.

The V call is TRBV6-1, the J call TRBJ1-2; perhaps TRBD1 as D (5 bases). Trimming pared 6 bases from V and 4 bases from J, leaving 12 bases between. The CDR3 is 13 amino acids. Germline CDR1 is MNHNS and CDR2 is SASEGT. CDR3 coding DNA: TGTGCCAGCAGGTCAGGGTTCGGCTATGGCTACACCTTC. Amino acids: CASRSGFGYGYTF.